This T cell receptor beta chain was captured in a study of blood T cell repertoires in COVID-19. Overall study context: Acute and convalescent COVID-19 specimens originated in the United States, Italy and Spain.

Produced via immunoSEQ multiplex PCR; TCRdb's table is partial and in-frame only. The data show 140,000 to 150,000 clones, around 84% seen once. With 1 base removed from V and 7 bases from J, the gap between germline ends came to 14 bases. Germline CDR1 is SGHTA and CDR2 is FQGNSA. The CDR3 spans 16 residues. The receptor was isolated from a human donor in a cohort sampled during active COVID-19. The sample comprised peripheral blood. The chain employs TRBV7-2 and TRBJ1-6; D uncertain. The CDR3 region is CASSLGVRGGNSPLHF. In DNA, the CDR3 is TGTGCCAGCAGCTTAGGGGTCCGGGGAGGGAATTCACCCCTCCACTTT.